The rows below give T cell receptor beta chains drawn from one sample of a study of blood T cells in healthy people across ages. TCRdb passed the 5' RACE reads through MiXCR, listing each CDR3 protein once. The table has about 830,000 distinct CDR3 sequences, roughly 50% seen once; the top ten hold approximately 20%. The sequenced sample consisted of blood. These receptors all come from a man aged 25-40 years in good health. CDR3s include the opening cysteine and the closing phenylalanine or tryptophan.

J gene: TRBJ1-2; V gene: TRBV7-2; CDR3 protein: CASSFIGGQGAYGYTF
J gene: TRBJ1-6; V gene: TRBV5-1; CDR3 protein: CASSLEAYNSPLHF
J gene: TRBJ2-7; V gene: TRBV12-3/TRBV12-4; CDR3 protein: CASSVAAYEQYF
J gene: .; V gene: TRBV7-3; CDR3 protein: CASSLHSRGTQYF
J gene: TRBJ2-7; V gene: TRBV12-3/TRBV12-4; CDR3 protein: CASSFGPAEEQYF
J gene: .; V gene: TRBV20-1; CDR3 protein: CSVRDEGTAYEQYF
J gene: TRBJ2-7; V gene: TRBV20-1; CDR3 protein: CSALPLAGNYEQYF
J gene: TRBJ1-2; V gene: TRBV6-1; CDR3 protein: CASSSPSGTGFKSYGYTF
J gene: TRBJ2-1; V gene: TRBV12-3/TRBV12-4; CDR3 protein: CASSPPGTRPFF
J gene: TRBJ2-3; V gene: TRBV6-5; CDR3 protein: CASSYTLGAKLSTDTQYF
J gene: TRBJ2-5; V gene: TRBV21-1; CDR3 protein: CASSKVAGRQETQYF
J gene: TRBJ2-1; V gene: TRBV5-6; CDR3 protein: CASSLTSLNNEQFF
J gene: TRBJ1-1; V gene: TRBV25-1; CDR3 protein: CASSEPTGREAFF
J gene: TRBJ2-5; V gene: TRBV7-9; CDR3 protein: CASNPLQETQYF
J gene: .; V gene: TRBV3-1; CDR3 protein: CASSQDLGAGGEETQYF
J gene: TRBJ2-7; V gene: TRBV7-2; CDR3 protein: CASSLGGGVPHFYEQYF
J gene: TRBJ2-1; V gene: TRBV6-2/TRBV6-3; CDR3 protein: CASSYPGGEQFF
J gene: TRBJ2-3; V gene: TRBV27; CDR3 protein: CASSLAADYTDTQYF
J gene: TRBJ1-2; V gene: TRBV14; CDR3 protein: CASSQDQVYGYTF
J gene: TRBJ2-3; V gene: TRBV29-1; CDR3 protein: CSVELLAPPTGGGTDTQYF
J gene: TRBJ1-2; V gene: TRBV14; CDR3 protein: CASSQGLIANYGYTF
J gene: TRBJ2-1; V gene: TRBV20-1; CDR3 protein: CSASHLLLAGMHNEQFF
J gene: TRBJ1-2; V gene: TRBV2; CDR3 protein: CASSEAGPAGYGYTF
J gene: TRBJ2-3; V gene: TRBV5-1; CDR3 protein: CASSQSLGDTDTQYF
J gene: TRBJ2-5; V gene: TRBV3-1; CDR3 protein: CASSQGVTGGFYGTQYF
J gene: TRBJ2-4; V gene: TRBV21-1; CDR3 protein: CASSKVRSAKNIQYF
J gene: TRBJ2-7; V gene: TRBV7-2; CDR3 protein: CASSYVGDSVNEQYF
J gene: TRBJ2-5; V gene: TRBV11-2; CDR3 protein: CASSLDIETETQYF
J gene: TRBJ1-5; V gene: TRBV4-2; CDR3 protein: CASNQAQGPNQPQHF
J gene: TRBJ2-5; V gene: TRBV20-1; CDR3 protein: CSARDAGKQETQYF
J gene: TRBJ2-3; V gene: TRBV18; CDR3 protein: CASSPPRLAGVSDTQYF
J gene: TRBJ1-1; V gene: TRBV20-1; CDR3 protein: CSATGVTEAFF
J gene: TRBJ2-1; V gene: TRBV6-5; CDR3 protein: CASRTSGIYEQFF
J gene: TRBJ1-2; V gene: TRBV4-1; CDR3 protein: CASSPRDSSSNLNYGYTF
J gene: TRBJ1-1; V gene: TRBV30; CDR3 protein: CAWSIETGEAFF
J gene: TRBJ2-5; V gene: TRBV12-3/TRBV12-4; CDR3 protein: CASSSWGGKGETQYF
J gene: TRBJ2-2; V gene: TRBV20-1; CDR3 protein: CSARESANTGELFF
J gene: TRBJ2-1; V gene: TRBV6-6; CDR3 protein: CASSINISRVNEQFF
J gene: TRBJ2-5; V gene: TRBV7-2; CDR3 protein: CASSRLLLQETQYF
J gene: TRBJ2-1; V gene: TRBV4-2; CDR3 protein: CASSHTPTGLGGDEQFF
J gene: TRBJ2-7; V gene: TRBV13; CDR3 protein: CASSLGQGMHEQYF
J gene: .; V gene: TRBV12-3/TRBV12-4; CDR3 protein: CASSLTPGGEQYF
J gene: TRBJ2-5; V gene: TRBV5-1; CDR3 protein: CASSLLAGPETQYF
J gene: TRBJ2-5; V gene: TRBV7-2; CDR3 protein: CASSLNLAPTVGTQYF
J gene: TRBJ1-1; V gene: TRBV5-1; CDR3 protein: CASTVGGGTEAFF
J gene: TRBJ2-4; V gene: TRBV7-2; CDR3 protein: CASSLDWEVAIQYF
J gene: TRBJ1-5; V gene: TRBV6-6; CDR3 protein: CASSPLYQPQHF
J gene: TRBJ2-4; V gene: TRBV28; CDR3 protein: CASSRGGTIDKNIQYF
J gene: TRBJ1-2; V gene: TRBV6-7; CDR3 protein: CASVGLDGYTF
J gene: TRBJ2-5; V gene: TRBV7-9; CDR3 protein: CASSADGVWGIQETQYF
J gene: TRBJ1-2; V gene: TRBV29-1; CDR3 protein: CSVEERTGLIYGYTF
J gene: TRBJ1-2; V gene: TRBV7-2; CDR3 protein: CASSLIDRAYGYTF
J gene: TRBJ2-2; V gene: TRBV20-1; CDR3 protein: CSARRDRGPGELFF
J gene: TRBJ1-1; V gene: TRBV6-1; CDR3 protein: CASSERGRGIAEAFF
J gene: TRBJ2-2; V gene: TRBV7-9; CDR3 protein: CASTDGTHTGELFF
J gene: .; V gene: TRBV6-1; CDR3 protein: CASSPSPASGSGETQYF
J gene: TRBJ2-1; V gene: TRBV4-3; CDR3 protein: CASSQVVGNGEQFF
J gene: .; V gene: TRBV20-1; CDR3 protein: CRAKRAVAGGYEQYF
J gene: TRBJ1-1; V gene: TRBV29-1; CDR3 protein: CSIVMGREAFF